One TCR beta chain is described in this entry. No antigen is known for it. These data come from a study of shared clonotypes between healthy human individuals. Looking at the study overall: Plates per donor: three CD4 naive, three CD4 memory, two CD8 naive, one CD8 memory. Study conclusions and caveats: Against clonotypes common to all four donors, non-shared ones had lower generation probabilities.

Donors were healthy HIV-negative adults without recently reported acute infections or vaccinations. The authors loaded approximately 220 ng DNA, around 32,000 T cell genomes, into sorted-subset replicate PCRs. Data came from immunoSEQ multiplex PCR; TCRdb stores just in-frame clones and leaves some out. The repertoire holds 2 million to 3 million clones, with approximately 93% as singletons. What was sequenced was naive CD4+ T cells from PBMCs. Subset meaning: CD45RA+ positively selected. This clonotype originated in a man between 18 and 29 years old in good health. Some clones in this sample may be carry-over from other donors' samples.

CDR3 sequence: CASSFPPGDLADTQYF. The CDR3 bases are TGTGCCAGCAGCTTCCCACCGGGGGATTTAGCAGATACGCAGTATTTT. The chain links TRBV7-9 to TRBJ2-3; tentatively, D is TRBD2 (6 bases). V dropped 3 bases and J dropped 4 bases, with 17 bases sitting between them. The CDR3 runs 16 residues. The germline V gene has CDR1 SEHNR and CDR2 FQNEAQ (reference sequence).